These T cell receptor beta chains were read from a single sample in a study of molecular identifiers for immune sequencing clone quantification. MiXCR was run by TCRdb on the PCR reads, yielding one entry per CDR3 protein. The sample yields just under 650,000 distinct CDR3 sequences, 20% seen once. The sequenced sample consisted of naive CD8+ T cells from blood, with Jurkat cell RNA spiked in. The receptors were gathered from a human donor in good health. Some libraries in this study had Jurkat cell RNA spiked in. CDR3s include the opening cysteine and the closing phenylalanine or tryptophan.

J gene | V gene | CDR3 protein
TRBJ2-7 | TRBV27 | CASSPTGTSGITEQYF
TRBJ1-5 | TRBV6-2/TRBV6-3 | CASRWWGDQPQHF
TRBJ2-1 | TRBV12-3/TRBV12-4 | CASLSTVWNEQFF
TRBJ2-7 | TRBV15 | CATSRVGSGGYSYEQYF
TRBJ2-3 | TRBV6-5 | CASKGWTRLGDTQYF
TRBJ2-3 | TRBV28 | CASPPNRVDTQYF
TRBJ2-7 | TRBV12-3/TRBV12-4 | CASSLAVPPEGVDYEQYF
TRBJ1-2 | TRBV4-3 | CASSQDGRGIYGYTF
TRBJ1-5 | TRBV20-1 | CSARVRGLGDQPQHF
TRBJ2-7 | TRBV12-3/TRBV12-4 | CASSRLGGYYEQYF
TRBJ2-1 | TRBV11-3 | CASSLGGGSSYNEQFF
TRBJ1-1 | TRBV19 | CASSIVGGSLNTEAFF
TRBJ1-3 | TRBV7-9 | CASSPPGNTIYF
TRBJ1-2 | TRBV6-5 | CASSYSIQGAYGYTF
TRBJ2-7 | TRBV5-8 | CASSLPGTGTYEQYF
TRBJ2-7 | TRBV5-1 | CASSSGNYPYEQYF
TRBJ2-4 | TRBV30 | CAWSVLNPQQWAKNIQYF